Reported below is one T cell receptor beta chain. This clone was seen more than once but under ten times. There is no known antigen for this receptor. No qualities accompany the bases; no much larger clone lies one base away. What the time point label conveys for this sample: tumor resected at nephrectomy. The treatment or condition label, as the study defines it: 15 Gy SBRT to primary tumor, nephrectomy 4 weeks later. Samples were obtained from a clinical trial, in which 15 Gy stereotactic body radiation therapy was delivered to primary renal cell carcinomas and nephrectomy was performed 4 weeks later. All patients had renal cell carcinoma with clear cell pathology. Tumors were dissociated mechanically, digested with collagenase/hyaluronidase at 37 degrees C, processed in gentleMACS C tubes, and stored in liquid nitrogen. Genomic DNA for TCR sequencing was prepared using the QIAamp DNA Blood Mini Kit (Qiagen). Only samples passing all quality control checks were included in the analyses.

This record comes from a study of radiation and T cells in renal cell carcinoma (dated by TCRdb to about 2020). With regard to the full study: In total, 53 samples underwent TCR beta sequencing: around 26 tumors plus 27 peripheral blood samples. A total of 4 million to 5 million unique CDR3 nucleotide sequences, encoding roughly 2.7 million unique CDR3 amino acid sequences, were found across all 50 or so samples. Results and caveats for the whole study, not just this receptor: Because no pretreatment tumor biopsies were available, whether clonotypes were present in the tumor at baseline could not be determined. Because only small tumor regions of roughly 0.91 g were available, intratumoral heterogeneity was not captured. Top tumor clonotypes rose in blood from baseline to 2 weeks post-radiation, then contracted by 4 weeks, suggesting transient expansion of tumor-resident clones. With a single-armed trial design, the study had no way to address how radiation dose or scheduling affects the TCR repertoire. Irradiated tumors contained more dominant CDR3 motifs, and these motifs occupied a larger share of the repertoire than in control tumors. TCR clonality was higher in irradiated tumors than in controls, as the top 100 clonotypes made up an average of around 50% of the repertoire in irradiated tumors compared with around 40% in nephrectomy-only tumors.

The germline V gene encodes CDR1 MDHEN and CDR2 SYDVKM. Inclusive of the bounding cysteine and phenylalanine, the CDR3 is 12 residues long. CDR3 DNA is the only sequence kept; it has 36 bases, read in frame from the first base. For this chain, trimming is 8 bases at the V end and 9 bases at the J end, and the number of junction bases without a gene match is 6. Following the manufacturer's recommendations, the immunoSEQ kit was used to generate TCR beta libraries from genomic DNA. For library preparation, a first multiplex PCR was performed with proprietary primers, followed by a second PCR in which unique barcodes were added, and bead cleanups were performed after each round. Each sample batch included a kit-provided positive control reaction and a negative control reaction. The final libraries were assessed on an Agilent 4200 TapeStation D1000 ScreenTape, pooled by volume, and quantified by qPCR. Sequencing ran on an Illumina NextSeq500 with a MidOutput 150-cycle cartridge, using 156 Read1 and 15 Index1 cycles with kit custom primers. The pooled library was loaded at 1.0 pM, with a roughly 22% PhiX control spiked in. As for the original processing: The vendor-processed data were analyzed in R, and a clonotype was defined as all T cells that share the same CDR3 nucleotide sequence. For clone abundance analyses, frequencies were normalized to the 10,000 most abundant clones per sample. Before analysis, public T cell clones were removed, and these numbered fewer than five per sample on average. Dominant motif analysis used ImmunoMap with the PAM10 matrix, gap penalty 30 and homology threshold 0.3; motifs with cumulative frequency at least 0.01 counted as dominant. A difference in abundance of at least 32-fold between compartments was used to define tumor-enriched and baseline blood-enriched clonotypes. Tumor-blood repertoire similarity was measured with the Baroni-Urbani and Buser coefficient, and groups were compared using two-tailed Wilcoxon tests in R. TCRdb re-hosts the immuneACCESS table, in-frame sequences only. Its copies lack some clones; in the studies checked, an unresolved V gene accounts for under half of them, and the cause for the rest is not known. The D gene and trimming were derived from the DNA, and the V and J assignments and clone size from that table. Within this sample are around 9,000 clones, with over 55% of them counted one time only. The top ten constitute about 17% of the sample.

The TCR originated in a woman aged 50 to 60 with renal cell carcinoma. The V and J genes are TRBV28 and TRBJ1-5, with 8 bases matching TRBD1. The sample consisted of tumor tissue, taken from a patient whose treatment included radiotherapy and nephrectomy. The base sequence is TGTGCCAGCTCGACAGGGGCCCGGCCCCAGCATTTT. The encoded protein is CASSTGARPQHF.